Below, 2 T cell receptor beta chains from the same sample are listed, as sequenced in a study of blood T cell repertoires in COVID-19 (dated by TCRdb to 2020 to 2021). Library preparation employed the immunoSEQ multiplex PCR assay. TCRdb mirrors the immuneACCESS table, restricted to in-frame sequences. Some clones are absent from its copies; in checked studies, under half trace to an unresolved V gene, and the reason for the others is unknown. This sample holds 250,000 or so clones; 89% were observed only once. 3.5% to 5% of the sample goes to the ten largest clones. The sample consisted of peripheral blood. The receptors originated from a woman between 35 and 50 years old who had recovered from COVID-19.

This chain connects TRBV6-5 to TRBJ2-3; the match to TRBD2 covers 8 bases. The CDR3 runs to 14 residues. Germline values: CDR1 MNHEY, CDR2 SVGAGI. Unmatched junction bases numbered 9, after V lost 10 bases and J lost 3 bases. The CDR3 region has the DNA TGTGCCACTAGGGGAGCGGGAGTAACAGATACGCAGTATTTT. It is translated as CATRGAGVTDTQYF.

The chain employs TRBV6-6 and TRBJ2-1; 11 bases line up with TRBD2. Trimming took 10 bases from V and 7 from J; bases not matched to a gene: 9. Germline V lookup: CDR1 MNHNY, CDR2 SVGAGI (reference sequence). The CDR3 covers 14 residues. CDR3: CATLLAGVINEQFF. CDR3 nucleotide sequence: TGTGCCACACTACTAGCGGGAGTAATAAATGAGCAGTTCTTC.